This T cell receptor (beta chain) was recorded in a study of shared clonotypes between healthy human individuals. Study-level points and caveats: It was the non-shared clonotypes that had lower generation probabilities than clonotypes shared by all four donors.

Only in-frame clones appear in the TCRdb table, and some are missing; sequencing was by immunoSEQ multiplex PCR. Found here are around 1,000,000 clones, 70% to 80% of them singletons; the top ten hold over 0.8%. About this clone: The antigen is not known.

The CD4+ fraction was divided into a CD45RA+ naive subset and a CD45RA-negative memory subset. V was pared by 1 base and J by 5 bases, with 11 bases between. Germline CDR1 reads MNHNS; CDR2 reads SASEGT. The CDR3 extends over 15 amino acids. The clonotype was recovered from a man aged 18 to 29 in good health. Some clones in this sample may be carry-over from other donors' samples. Sequenced: memory CD4+ T cells from PBMCs. Regarding subset: CD45RA-negative fraction. The chain combines TRBV6-1 with TRBJ1-4; possible D gene TRBD1, 6 bases. The CDR3 nucleotides read TGTGCCAGCAGTGAAGTAGGACAGCGAAATGAAAAACTGTTTTTT. Translating gives CASSEVGQRNEKLFF.